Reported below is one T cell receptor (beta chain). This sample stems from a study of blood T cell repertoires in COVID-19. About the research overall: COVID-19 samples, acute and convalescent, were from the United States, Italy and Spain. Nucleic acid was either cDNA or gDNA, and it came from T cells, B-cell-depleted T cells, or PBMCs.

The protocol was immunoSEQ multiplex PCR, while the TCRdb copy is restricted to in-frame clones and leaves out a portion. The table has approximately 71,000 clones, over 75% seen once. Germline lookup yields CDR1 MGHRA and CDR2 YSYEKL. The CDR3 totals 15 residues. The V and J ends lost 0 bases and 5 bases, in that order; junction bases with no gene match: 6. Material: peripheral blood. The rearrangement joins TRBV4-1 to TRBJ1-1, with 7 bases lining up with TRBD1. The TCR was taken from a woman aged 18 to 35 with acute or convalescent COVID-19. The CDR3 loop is CASSQDGDSGTEAFF. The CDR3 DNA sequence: TGCGCCAGCAGCCAAGACGGGGACAGCGGAACTGAAGCTTTCTTT.